A single sample gave rise to the 3 T cell receptor beta chains below, sequenced in a study of OX40 agonist ivuxolimab in advanced cancers. TCRdb's table, derived via immunoSEQ multiplex PCR, lists solely in-frame clones and lacks some. The sample contains approximately 69,000 clones, roughly 92% of which appear only once. The sample in question was CD4+ or CD8+ T cells sorted from blood, obtained in a trial of the OX40 agonist ivuxolimab. These receptors were collected from an adult with an advanced solid tumor such as melanoma, head and neck, liver or kidney cancer.

The CDR3 region is CASSLRLAANTGELFF. The DNA for the CDR3 is TGTGCCAGCAGCTTAAGGCTAGCGGCGAACACCGGGGAGCTGTTTTTT. The chain links TRBV7-7 to TRBJ2-2, with 7 nucleotides matching TRBD2. There are 16 residues in the CDR3. V lost 2 bases to trimming and J lost 0 bases; unmatched junction nucleotides: 3. Germline assignment: CDR1 SSHAT and CDR2 FNYEAQ (reference sequence).

The genes are TRBV12-5 and TRBJ2-5; D call uncertain. Trimming shortened V by 4 bases and J by 4 bases, and 7 bases separated the two germline ends. CDR3 length: 12 amino acids. In germline, CDR1 is LGHNT, CDR2 FRNRAP. The CDR3 sequence: CASGWDLETQYF. The CDR3 DNA sequence: TGTGCTAGTGGTTGGGATCTAGAGACCCAGTACTTC.

This rearrangement joins TRBV5-1 to TRBJ1-1; 10 positions agree with TRBD1. Germline V lookup: CDR1 SGHRS, CDR2 YFSETQ. J lost 8 bases, V lost 0 bases, and 13 bases had no gene match. This CDR3 region has 17 residues. CDR3 protein: CASSLAIPGTGVAEAFF. CDR3 nucleotide sequence: TGCGCCAGCAGCTTGGCTATACCCGGGACAGGGGTGGCGGAAGCTTTCTTT.